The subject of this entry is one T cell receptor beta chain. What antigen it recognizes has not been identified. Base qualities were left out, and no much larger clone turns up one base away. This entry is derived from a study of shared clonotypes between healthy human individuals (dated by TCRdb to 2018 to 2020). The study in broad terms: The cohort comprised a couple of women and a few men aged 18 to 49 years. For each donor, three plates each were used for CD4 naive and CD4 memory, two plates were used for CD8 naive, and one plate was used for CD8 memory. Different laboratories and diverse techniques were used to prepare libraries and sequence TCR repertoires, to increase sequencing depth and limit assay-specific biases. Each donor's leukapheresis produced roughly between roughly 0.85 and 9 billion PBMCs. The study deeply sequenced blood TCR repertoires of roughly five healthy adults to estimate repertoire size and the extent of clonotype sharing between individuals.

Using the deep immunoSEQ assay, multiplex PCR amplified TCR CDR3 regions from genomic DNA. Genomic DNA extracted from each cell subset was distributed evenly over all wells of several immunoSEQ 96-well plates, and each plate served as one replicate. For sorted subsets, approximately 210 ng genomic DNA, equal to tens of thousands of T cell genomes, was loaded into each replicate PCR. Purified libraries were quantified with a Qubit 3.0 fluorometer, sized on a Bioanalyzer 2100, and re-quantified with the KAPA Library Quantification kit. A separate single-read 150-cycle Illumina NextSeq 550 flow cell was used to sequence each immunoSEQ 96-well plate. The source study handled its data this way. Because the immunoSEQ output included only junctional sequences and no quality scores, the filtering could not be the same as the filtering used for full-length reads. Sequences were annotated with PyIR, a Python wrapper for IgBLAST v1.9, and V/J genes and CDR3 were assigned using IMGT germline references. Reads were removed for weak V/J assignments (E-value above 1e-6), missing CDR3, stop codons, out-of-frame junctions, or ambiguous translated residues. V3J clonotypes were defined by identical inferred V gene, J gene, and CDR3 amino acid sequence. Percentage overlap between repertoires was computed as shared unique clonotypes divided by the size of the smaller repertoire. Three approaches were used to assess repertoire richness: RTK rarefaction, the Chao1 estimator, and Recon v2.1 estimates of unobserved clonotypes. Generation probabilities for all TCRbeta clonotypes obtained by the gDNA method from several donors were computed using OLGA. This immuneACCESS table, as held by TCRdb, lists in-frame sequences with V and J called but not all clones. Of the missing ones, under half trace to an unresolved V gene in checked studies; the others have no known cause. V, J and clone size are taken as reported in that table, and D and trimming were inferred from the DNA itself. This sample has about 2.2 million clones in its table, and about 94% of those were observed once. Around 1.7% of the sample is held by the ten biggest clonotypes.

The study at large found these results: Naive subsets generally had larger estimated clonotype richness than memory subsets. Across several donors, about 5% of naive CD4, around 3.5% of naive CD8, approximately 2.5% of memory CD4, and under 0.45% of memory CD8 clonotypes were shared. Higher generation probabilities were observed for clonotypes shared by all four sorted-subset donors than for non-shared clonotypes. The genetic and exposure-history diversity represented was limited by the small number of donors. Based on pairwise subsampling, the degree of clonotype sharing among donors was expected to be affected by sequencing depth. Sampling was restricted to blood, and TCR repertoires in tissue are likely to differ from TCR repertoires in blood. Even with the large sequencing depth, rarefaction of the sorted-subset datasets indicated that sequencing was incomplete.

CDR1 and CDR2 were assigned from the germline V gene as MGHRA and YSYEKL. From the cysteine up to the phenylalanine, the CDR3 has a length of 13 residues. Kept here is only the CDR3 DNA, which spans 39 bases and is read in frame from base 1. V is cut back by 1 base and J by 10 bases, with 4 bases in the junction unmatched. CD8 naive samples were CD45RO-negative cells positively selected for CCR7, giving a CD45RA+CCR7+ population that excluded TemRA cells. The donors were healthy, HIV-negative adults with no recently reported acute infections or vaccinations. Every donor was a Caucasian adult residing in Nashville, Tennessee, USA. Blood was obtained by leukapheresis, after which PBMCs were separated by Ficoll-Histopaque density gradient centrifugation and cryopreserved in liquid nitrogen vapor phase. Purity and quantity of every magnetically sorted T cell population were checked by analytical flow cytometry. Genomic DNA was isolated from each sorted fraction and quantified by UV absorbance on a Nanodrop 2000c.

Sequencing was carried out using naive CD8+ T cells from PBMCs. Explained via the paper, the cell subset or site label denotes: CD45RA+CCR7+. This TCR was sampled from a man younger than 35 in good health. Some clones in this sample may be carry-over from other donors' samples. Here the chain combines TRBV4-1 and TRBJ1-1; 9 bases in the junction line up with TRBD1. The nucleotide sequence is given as TGCGCCAGCAGCCAAGCAAAGGACAGGGGAGCTTTCTTT. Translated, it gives CASSQAKDRGAFF.